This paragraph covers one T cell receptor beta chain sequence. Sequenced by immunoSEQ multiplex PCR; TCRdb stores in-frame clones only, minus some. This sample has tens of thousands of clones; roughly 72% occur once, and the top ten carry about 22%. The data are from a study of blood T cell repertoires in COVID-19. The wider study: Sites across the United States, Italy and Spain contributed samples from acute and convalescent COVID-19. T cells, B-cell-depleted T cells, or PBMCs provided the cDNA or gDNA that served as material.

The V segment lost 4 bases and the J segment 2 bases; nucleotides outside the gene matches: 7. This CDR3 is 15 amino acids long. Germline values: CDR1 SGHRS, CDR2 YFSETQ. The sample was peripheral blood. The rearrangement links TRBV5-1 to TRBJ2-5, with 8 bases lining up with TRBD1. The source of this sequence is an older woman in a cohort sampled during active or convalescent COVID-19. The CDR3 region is CASSDQGAGQETQYF. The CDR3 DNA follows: TGCGCCAGCAGCGACCAGGGGGCGGGACAAGAGACCCAGTACTTC. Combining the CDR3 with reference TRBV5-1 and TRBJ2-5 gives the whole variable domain KAGVTQTPRYLIKTRGQQVTLSCSPISGHRSVSWYQQTPGQGLQFLFEYFSETQRNKGNFPGRFSGRQFSNSRSEMNVSTLELGDSALYLCASSDQGAGQETQYFGPGTRLLVL.